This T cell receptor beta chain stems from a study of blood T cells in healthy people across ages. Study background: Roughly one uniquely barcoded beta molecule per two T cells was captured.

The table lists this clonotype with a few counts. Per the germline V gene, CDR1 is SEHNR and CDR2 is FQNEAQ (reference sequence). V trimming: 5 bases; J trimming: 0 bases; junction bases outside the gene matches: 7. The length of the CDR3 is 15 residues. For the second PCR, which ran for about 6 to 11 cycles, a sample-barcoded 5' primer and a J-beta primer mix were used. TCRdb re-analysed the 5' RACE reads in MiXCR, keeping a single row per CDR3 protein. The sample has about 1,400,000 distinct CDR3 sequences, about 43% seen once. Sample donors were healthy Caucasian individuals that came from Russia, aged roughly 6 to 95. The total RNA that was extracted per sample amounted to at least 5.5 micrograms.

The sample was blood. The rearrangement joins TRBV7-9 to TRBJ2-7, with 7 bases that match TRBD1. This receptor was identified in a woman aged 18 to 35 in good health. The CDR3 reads CASSSRDSPSYEQYF. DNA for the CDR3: TGTGCCAGCAGCAGCCGGGACAGCCCCTCCTACGAGCAGTACTTC.